This T cell receptor (beta chain) comes out of a study of vaccination effects on CD4 cells after COVID-19. Study-wide context: A median of 72 days separated the second dose and sampling.

With the ViraFEST assay, the study expanded antigen-specific CD4+ T cells using viral peptide pools, then sequenced them. The culture ran for approximately 10 days, and then CD4+ T cells were isolated. The vaccine given was either BNT162b2 or mRNA-1273, in two doses. Prior SARS-CoV-2 infection was absent in the vaccine recipients, as shown by negative nucleocapsid antibodies. The culture medium for a few million PBMC per well included around 9.3 IU/ml IL-2 and around 10 ug/ml peptides. Some clones are missing from TCRdb's copy, which holds only in-frame ones; the method was immunoSEQ multiplex PCR. The sample has 84,000 or so clones, around 77% seen once. Germline CDR1 MNHEY, CDR2 SMNVEV (reference sequence). The V and J ends lost 4 bases and 7 bases respectively, with 11 bases between them. CDR3 length: 13 amino acids. Findings and limits, study-wide: After vaccination of healthy people, only 1 of 255 vaccine-induced clones cross-reacted with common cold coronaviruses.

Worth noting for this clone: Its antigen is currently unknown.

This chain links TRBV27 with TRBJ1-5; possible D gene TRBD1, 5 bases. This material consisted of CD4+ T cells from PBMCs cultured with HCoV-OC43 spike peptides, taken after COVID-19 vaccination. This sample's subset: HCoV-OC43 spike overlapping peptide pool stimulation. The sequence was collected from a human donor who received a COVID-19 vaccine. DNA of the CDR3: TGTGCCAGCAGTTCCAGGGACCGACAGCCCCAGCATTTT. This encodes CASSSRDRQPQHF.